The clone carrying this T cell receptor beta chain was observed once. J gave up 5 bases and V 5 bases, and 11 bases lay outside the gene matches. Germline assignment: CDR1 MGHRA and CDR2 YSYEKL. The CDR3 is 16 residues long. This sample was taken from a study of control samples from healthy donors and cancer patients. Generated by immunoSEQ multiplex PCR, the TCRdb table keeps only in-frame clones and is missing some. The data contain approximately 120,000 clones, about 89% of them seen just once; the ten biggest clones take up 17%. Source material: blood. This sequence originates from a woman in her fifties or sixties in good health. The J gene is TRBJ1-4, the V gene TRBV4-1, with TRBD1 identical over 7 bases. The CDR3 loop is CASSLGLGRGNEKLFF. DNA for the CDR3: TGCGCCAGCAGCTTAGGACTCGGCAGGGGGAATGAAAAACTGTTTTTT.